The sequence of this T cell receptor beta chain was determined in a study of cytomegalovirus exposure and HLA in healthy donors. Trimming stripped 11 bases from V and 3 bases from J, with 16 bases between. CDR1 is ENHRY, CDR2 SYGVKD, per germline. This CDR3 is 14 amino acids long. As regards this clone: As yet, its antigen is unknown.

Findings and caveats of the study: Later examination showed HLA-associated TCR beta chains had greater clonal expansion than equally common others. After further analysis at a later stage, some 15,000 TCR beta sequences were associated with HLA alleles at 0.05 false discovery rate.

PCR was performed using 60 Vbeta and 13 Jbeta primers. Some clones are missing from TCRdb's copy, which holds only in-frame ones; the method was immunoSEQ multiplex PCR. The listing contains some 67,000 clones. Sequenced sample: PBMCs. The clonotype comes from a young woman in good health and CMV-seronegative. The J gene is TRBJ2-2, the V gene TRBV10-3, with D perhaps matching TRBD2 (5 bases). CDR3 in DNA: TGTGCCGTCCTCGCCGGGGAAGACACCGGGGAGCTGTTTTTT. Translation: CAVLAGEDTGELFF.